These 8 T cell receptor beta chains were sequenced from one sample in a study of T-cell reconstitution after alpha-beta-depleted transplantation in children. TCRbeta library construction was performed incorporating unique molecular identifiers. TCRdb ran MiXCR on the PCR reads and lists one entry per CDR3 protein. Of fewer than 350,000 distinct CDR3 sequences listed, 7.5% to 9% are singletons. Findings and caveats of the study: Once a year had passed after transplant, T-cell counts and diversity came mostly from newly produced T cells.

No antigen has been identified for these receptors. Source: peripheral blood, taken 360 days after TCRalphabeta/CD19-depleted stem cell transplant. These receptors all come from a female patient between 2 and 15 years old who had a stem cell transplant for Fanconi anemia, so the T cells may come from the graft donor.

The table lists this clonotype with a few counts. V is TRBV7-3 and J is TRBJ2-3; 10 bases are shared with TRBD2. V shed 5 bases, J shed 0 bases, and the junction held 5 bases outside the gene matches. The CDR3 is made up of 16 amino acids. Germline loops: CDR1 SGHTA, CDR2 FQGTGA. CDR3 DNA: TGTGCCAGCAGCACCACTAGCGGGGCGAGCACAGATACGCAGTATTTT. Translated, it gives CASSTTSGASTDTQYF.

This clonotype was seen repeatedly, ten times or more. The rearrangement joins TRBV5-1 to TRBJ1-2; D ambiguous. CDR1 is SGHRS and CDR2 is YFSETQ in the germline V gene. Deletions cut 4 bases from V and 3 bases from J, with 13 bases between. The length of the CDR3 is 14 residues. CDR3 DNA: TGCGCCAGCAGCCTGGACGGGGTTGACTATGGCTACACCTTC. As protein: CASSLDGVDYGYTF.

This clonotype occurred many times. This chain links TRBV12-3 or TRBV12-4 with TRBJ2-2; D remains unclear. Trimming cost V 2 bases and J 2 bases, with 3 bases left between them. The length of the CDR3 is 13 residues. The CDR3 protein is CASSLFNTGELFF. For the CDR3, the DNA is TGTGCCAGCAGTTTATTTAACACCGGGGAGCTGTTTTTT.

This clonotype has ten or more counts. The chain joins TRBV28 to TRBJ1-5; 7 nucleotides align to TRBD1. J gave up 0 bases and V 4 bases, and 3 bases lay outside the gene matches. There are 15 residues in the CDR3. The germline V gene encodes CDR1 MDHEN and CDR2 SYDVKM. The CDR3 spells CASSYTGASNQPQHF. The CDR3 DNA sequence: TGTGCCAGCAGTTACACAGGGGCTAGCAATCAGCCCCAGCATTTT.

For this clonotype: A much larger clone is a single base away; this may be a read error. The CDR3 loop reads CCARERQANYGYTF. CDR3 bases: TGCTGTGCTAGAGAGAGGCAGGCTAACTATGGCTACACCTTC. The V call is TRBV20-1, the J call TRBJ1-2; D unclear. Germline V CDR1 and CDR2: DFQATT, SNEGSKA (reference sequence). This CDR3 spans 14 amino acids.

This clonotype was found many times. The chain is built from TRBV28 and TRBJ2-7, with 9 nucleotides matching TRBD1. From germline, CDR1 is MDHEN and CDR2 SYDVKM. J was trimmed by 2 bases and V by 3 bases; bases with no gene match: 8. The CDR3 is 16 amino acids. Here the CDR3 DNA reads TGTGCCAGCAGTTTCAACTACCGGGACAGGGCCTACGAGCAGTACTTC. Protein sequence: CASSFNYRDRAYEQYF. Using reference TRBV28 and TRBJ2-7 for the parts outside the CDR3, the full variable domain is DVKVTQSSRYLVKRTGEKVFLECVQDMDHENMFWYRQDPGLGLRLIYFSYDVKMKEKGDIPEGYSVSREKKERFSLILESASTNQTSMYLCASSFNYRDRAYEQYFGPGTRLTVT.

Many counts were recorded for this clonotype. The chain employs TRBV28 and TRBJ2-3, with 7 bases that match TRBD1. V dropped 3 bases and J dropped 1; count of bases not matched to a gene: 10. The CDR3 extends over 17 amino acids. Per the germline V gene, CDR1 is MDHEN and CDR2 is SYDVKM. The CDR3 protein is CASSFAPQTGGTDTQYF. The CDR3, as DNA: TGTGCCAGCAGTTTTGCCCCCCAAACAGGGGGCACAGATACGCAGTATTTT.

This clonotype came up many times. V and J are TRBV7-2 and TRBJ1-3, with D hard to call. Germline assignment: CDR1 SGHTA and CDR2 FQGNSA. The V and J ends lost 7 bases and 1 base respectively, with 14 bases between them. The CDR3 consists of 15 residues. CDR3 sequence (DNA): TGTGCCAGCAAACCACTGTGGGGATCTGGAAACACCATATATTTT. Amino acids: CASKPLWGSGNTIYF.